A selection of T cell receptor beta chains follows, all from one sample in a study of monozygotic twins with inflammatory bowel disease. TCRdb re-called the 5' RACE reads and gives one entry per CDR3 protein, without DNA. The ten top clones account for under 2.5%, within a sample of 95,000 to 110,000 distinct CDR3 sequences. The sample comprised blood. The receptors stem from a human donor with ulcerative colitis or Crohn's disease, or a healthy co-twin of an affected twin (not recorded which). Each CDR3 is given with its conserved first and last residue.

V gene: TRBV7-3; J gene: TRBJ2-7; CDR3 protein: CASSLRASGVPYEQYF
V gene: TRBV7-8; J gene: TRBJ1-6; CDR3 protein: CASSLAWGTGQRRSLHF
V gene: TRBV20-1; J gene: TRBJ2-2; CDR3 protein: CSALGLAGRTGELFF
V gene: TRBV5-6; J gene: TRBJ2-7; CDR3 protein: CASSFYLGRGQLQYF
V gene: TRBV19; J gene: TRBJ2-7; CDR3 protein: CASRIQVNRDEQYF
V gene: TRBV5-4; J gene: TRBJ2-3; CDR3 protein: CASSFGGGKNTDTQYF
V gene: TRBV5-4; J gene: TRBJ2-3; CDR3 protein: CASSLTEPDTQYF
V gene: TRBV5-1; J gene: TRBJ1-1; CDR3 protein: CASSFLTGSNTEAFF
V gene: TRBV29-1; J gene: TRBJ2-3; CDR3 protein: CSVDWADTQYF
V gene: TRBV10-3; J gene: TRBJ2-3; CDR3 protein: CAAAASGRLTDTQYF
V gene: TRBV24-1; J gene: TRBJ2-2; CDR3 protein: CATRSGGAGTGEFGNTGELFF
V gene: TRBV5-6; J gene: TRBJ1-4; CDR3 protein: CASSKRGSNEKLFF
V gene: TRBV29-1; J gene: TRBJ1-1; CDR3 protein: CSVDIKGNEAFF
V gene: TRBV27; J gene: TRBJ2-7; CDR3 protein: CASSLLGTSGISYEQYF
V gene: TRBV5-1; J gene: TRBJ2-5; CDR3 protein: CASSTHPQETQYF
V gene: TRBV9; J gene: TRBJ2-3; CDR3 protein: CASSLQTGSTDTQYF
V gene: TRBV6-5; J gene: TRBJ2-7; CDR3 protein: CASSYGYGSYEQYF
V gene: TRBV19; J gene: TRBJ2-2; CDR3 protein: CASRPGQGTNTGELFF
V gene: TRBV6-6; J gene: TRBJ2-1; CDR3 protein: CAGRRTSGYNEQFF
V gene: TRBV5-1; J gene: TRBJ2-6; CDR3 protein: CASSWGSGANVLTF
V gene: TRBV27; J gene: TRBJ2-6; CDR3 protein: CASSFQGPGANVLTF
V gene: TRBV5-1; J gene: TRBJ2-2; CDR3 protein: CASSRRTALNTGELFF
V gene: TRBV7-2; J gene: TRBJ2-4; CDR3 protein: CASSRSTTNMQYF
V gene: TRBV12-3/TRBV12-4; J gene: TRBJ2-5; CDR3 protein: CATTAGQGGGQYF
V gene: TRBV27; J gene: TRBJ2-3; CDR3 protein: CASSLFQTPTSESTDTQYF
V gene: TRBV7-7; J gene: TRBJ2-7; CDR3 protein: CASSSTDLGEQYF
V gene: TRBV29-1; J gene: TRBJ1-2; CDR3 protein: CSVEQGSLDYGYTF
V gene: TRBV15; J gene: TRBJ1-3; CDR3 protein: CATSRPSAGPSPRSGNTIYF
V gene: TRBV18; J gene: TRBJ2-2; CDR3 protein: CASSSGTGAGELFF
V gene: TRBV20-1; J gene: TRBJ1-5; CDR3 protein: CSASPNRAGNQPQHF
V gene: TRBV12-3/TRBV12-4; J gene: TRBJ2-5; CDR3 protein: CASSLVRETQYF
V gene: TRBV12-3/TRBV12-4; J gene: TRBJ1-6; CDR3 protein: CASMRRRDYTTDYNSPLHF
V gene: TRBV19; J gene: TRBJ2-7; CDR3 protein: CASSLRLAGGPMGYEQYF
V gene: TRBV7-3; J gene: TRBJ1-1; CDR3 protein: CASKQFMNTEAFF
V gene: TRBV7-9; J gene: TRBJ2-1; CDR3 protein: CASNKDRVSYEQFF
V gene: TRBV7-2; J gene: TRBJ2-1; CDR3 protein: CASISGGLRMSEQFF
V gene: TRBV20-1; J gene: TRBJ2-5; CDR3 protein: CSAFRDRETQYF
V gene: TRBV5-6; J gene: TRBJ2-1; CDR3 protein: CASSNGGANEQFF
V gene: TRBV5-1; J gene: TRBJ1-1; CDR3 protein: CASSLSGGNTEAFF
V gene: TRBV29-1; J gene: TRBJ2-5; CDR3 protein: CSFPRGRETQYF
V gene: TRBV12-3/TRBV12-4; J gene: TRBJ2-1; CDR3 protein: CASSWPATVNEQFF
V gene: TRBV18; J gene: TRBJ1-6; CDR3 protein: CASSSGQGAPLHF
V gene: TRBV14; J gene: TRBJ1-1; CDR3 protein: CASSQQGSYTEAFF
V gene: TRBV20-1; J gene: TRBJ2-6; CDR3 protein: CSARGPTESGANVLTF
V gene: TRBV28; J gene: TRBJ1-2; CDR3 protein: CASSPILRANYGYTF
V gene: TRBV27; J gene: TRBJ2-1; CDR3 protein: CASSSRGSFEYEQFF
V gene: TRBV19; J gene: TRBJ2-1; CDR3 protein: CASMSLNEQFF
V gene: TRBV7-9; J gene: TRBJ1-1; CDR3 protein: CASSLEWSEAFF
V gene: TRBV28; J gene: TRBJ2-7; CDR3 protein: CASRRTGTDSYEQYF
V gene: TRBV7-8; J gene: TRBJ2-7; CDR3 protein: CASSLAAVSYEQYF
V gene: TRBV12-5; J gene: TRBJ2-1; CDR3 protein: CASGLAGGVGNEQFF
V gene: TRBV5-5; J gene: TRBJ2-4; CDR3 protein: CASSKPGGGKNIQYF
V gene: TRBV28; J gene: TRBJ2-1; CDR3 protein: CASSLSYRGDEQFF
V gene: TRBV7-2; J gene: TRBJ2-1; CDR3 protein: CASSSTYNEQFF
V gene: TRBV5-4; J gene: TRBJ2-7; CDR3 protein: CASSLNSGEQYF
V gene: TRBV4-2; J gene: TRBJ2-7; CDR3 protein: CASSHTTSGKAYEQYF